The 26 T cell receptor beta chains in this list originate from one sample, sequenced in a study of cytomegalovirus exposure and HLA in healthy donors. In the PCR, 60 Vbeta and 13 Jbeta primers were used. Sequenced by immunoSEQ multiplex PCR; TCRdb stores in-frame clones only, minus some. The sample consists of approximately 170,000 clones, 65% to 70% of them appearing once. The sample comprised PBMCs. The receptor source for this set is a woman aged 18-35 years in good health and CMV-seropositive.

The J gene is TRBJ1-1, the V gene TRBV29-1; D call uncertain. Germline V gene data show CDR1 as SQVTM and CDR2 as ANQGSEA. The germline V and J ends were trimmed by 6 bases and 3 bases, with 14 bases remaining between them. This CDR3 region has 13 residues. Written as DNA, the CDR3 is TGCAGCGTGATCGGTCCTTTGGACACTGAAGCTTTCTTT. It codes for CSVIGPLDTEAFF.

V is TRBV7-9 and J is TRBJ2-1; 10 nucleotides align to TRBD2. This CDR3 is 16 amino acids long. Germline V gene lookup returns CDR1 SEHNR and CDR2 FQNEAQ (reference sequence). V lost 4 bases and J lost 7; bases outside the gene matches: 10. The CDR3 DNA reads TGTGCCAGCAGCTCCCTAGCGGGAGCTGGGGGAAATGAGCAGTTCTTC. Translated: CASSSLAGAGGNEQFF.

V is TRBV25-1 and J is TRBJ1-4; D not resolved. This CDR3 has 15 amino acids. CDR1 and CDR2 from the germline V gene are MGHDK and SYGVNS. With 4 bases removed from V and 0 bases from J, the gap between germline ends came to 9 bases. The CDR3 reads CASSVSGTTNEKLFF. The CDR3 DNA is TGTGCCAGCAGTGTTTCAGGAACAACTAATGAAAAACTGTTTTTT.

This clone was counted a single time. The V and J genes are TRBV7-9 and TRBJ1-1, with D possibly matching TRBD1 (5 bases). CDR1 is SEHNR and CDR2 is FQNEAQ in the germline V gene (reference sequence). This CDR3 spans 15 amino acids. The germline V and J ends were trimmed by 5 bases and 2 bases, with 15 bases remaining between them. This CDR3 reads CASSLGQTLNTEAFF. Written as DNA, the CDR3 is TGTGCCAGCAGCCTGGGGCAGACCCTTAACACTGAAGCTTTCTTT.

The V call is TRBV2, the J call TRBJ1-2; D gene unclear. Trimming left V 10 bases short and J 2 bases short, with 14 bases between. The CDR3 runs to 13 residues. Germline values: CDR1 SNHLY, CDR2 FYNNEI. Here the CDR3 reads CATQQRSNYGYTF. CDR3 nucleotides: TGTGCCACCCAGCAAAGGAGCAACTATGGCTACACCTTC.

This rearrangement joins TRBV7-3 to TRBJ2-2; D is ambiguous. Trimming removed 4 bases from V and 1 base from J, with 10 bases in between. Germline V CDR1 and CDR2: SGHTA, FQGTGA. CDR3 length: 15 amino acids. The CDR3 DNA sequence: TGTGCCAGCAGCTCCGGGTTGGGGAACACCGGGGAGCTGTTTTTT. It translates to CASSSGLGNTGELFF.

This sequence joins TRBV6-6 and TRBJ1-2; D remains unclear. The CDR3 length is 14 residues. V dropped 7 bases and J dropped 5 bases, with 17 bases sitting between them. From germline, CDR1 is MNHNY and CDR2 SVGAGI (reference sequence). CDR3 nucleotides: TGTGCCAGCACCACTCGTCCGGTGACTTATGGCTACACCTTC. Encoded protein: CASTTRPVTYGYTF.

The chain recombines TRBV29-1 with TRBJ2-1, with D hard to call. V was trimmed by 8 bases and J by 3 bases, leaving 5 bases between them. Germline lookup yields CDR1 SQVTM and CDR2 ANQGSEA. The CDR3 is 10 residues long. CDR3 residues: CSSFYNEQFF. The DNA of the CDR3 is TGCAGCTCCTTCTACAATGAGCAGTTCTTC.

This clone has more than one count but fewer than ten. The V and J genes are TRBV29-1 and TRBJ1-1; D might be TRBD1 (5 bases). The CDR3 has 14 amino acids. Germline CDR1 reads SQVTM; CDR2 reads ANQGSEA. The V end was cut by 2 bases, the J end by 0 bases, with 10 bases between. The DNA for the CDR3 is TGCAGCGTTGAATACAGGACAATGAACACTGAAGCTTTCTTT. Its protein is CSVEYRTMNTEAFF.

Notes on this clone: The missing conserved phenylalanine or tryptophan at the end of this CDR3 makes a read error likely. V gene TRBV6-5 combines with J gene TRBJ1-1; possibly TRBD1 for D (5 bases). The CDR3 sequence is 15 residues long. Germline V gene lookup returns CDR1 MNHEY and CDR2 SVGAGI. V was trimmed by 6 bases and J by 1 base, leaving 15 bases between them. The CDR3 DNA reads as TGTGCCAGCAGCGCCTACGCAGGGAAGAACACTGAAGCTTTCGTT. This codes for CASSAYAGKNTEAFV.

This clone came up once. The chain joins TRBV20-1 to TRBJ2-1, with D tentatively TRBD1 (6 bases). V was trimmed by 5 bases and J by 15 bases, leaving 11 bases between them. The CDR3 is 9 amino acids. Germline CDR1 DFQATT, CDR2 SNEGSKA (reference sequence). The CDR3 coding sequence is TGCAGTGCTCATCAGGGGCGGTTCTTC. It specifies CSAHQGRFF.

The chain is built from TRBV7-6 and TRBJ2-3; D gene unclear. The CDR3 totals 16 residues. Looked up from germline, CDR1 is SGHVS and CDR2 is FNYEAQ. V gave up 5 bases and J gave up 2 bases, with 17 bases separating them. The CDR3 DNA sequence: TGTGCCAGCAGCGCCCGGTTTCAATCCGCCACAGATACGCAGTATTTT. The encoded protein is CASSARFQSATDTQYF.

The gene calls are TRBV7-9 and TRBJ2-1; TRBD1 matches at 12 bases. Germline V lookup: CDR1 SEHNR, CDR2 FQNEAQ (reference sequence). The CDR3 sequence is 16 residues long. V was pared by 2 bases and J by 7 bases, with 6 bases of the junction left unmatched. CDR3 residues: CASSLYGTGGQNEQFF. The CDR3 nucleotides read TGTGCCAGCAGCTTATATGGGACAGGGGGCCAAAATGAGCAGTTCTTC.

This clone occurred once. The chain's CDR3 is CAWSGRANYGYTF. DNA for the CDR3: TGTGCCTGGAGTGGTCGAGCTAACTATGGCTACACCTTC. V is TRBV30 and J is TRBJ1-2, with no clear D. The CDR3 totals 13 residues. CDR1 GTSNPN and CDR2 SVGIG come from the germline V gene (reference sequence). V was pared by 1 base and J by 0 bases, with 6 bases between.

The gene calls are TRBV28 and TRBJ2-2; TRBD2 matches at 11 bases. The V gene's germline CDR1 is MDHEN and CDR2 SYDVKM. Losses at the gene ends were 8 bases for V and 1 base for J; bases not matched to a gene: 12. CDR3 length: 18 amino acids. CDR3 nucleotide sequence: TGTGCCAGCCGAGTTTCCCCAACTAGCGGGAGGAACACCGGGGAGCTGTTTTTT. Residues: CASRVSPTSGRNTGELFF.

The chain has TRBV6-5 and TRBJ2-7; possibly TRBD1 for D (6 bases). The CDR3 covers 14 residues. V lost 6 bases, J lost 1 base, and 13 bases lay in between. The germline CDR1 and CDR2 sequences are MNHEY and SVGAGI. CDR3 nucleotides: TGTGCCAGCAGGCTGCTCGACAGGTCCTACGAGCAGTACTTC. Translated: CASRLLDRSYEQYF.

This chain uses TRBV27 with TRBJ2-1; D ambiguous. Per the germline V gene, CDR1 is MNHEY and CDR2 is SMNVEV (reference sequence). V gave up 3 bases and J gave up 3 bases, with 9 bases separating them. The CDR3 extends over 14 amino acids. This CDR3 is CASSFKPVYNEQFF. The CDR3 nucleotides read TGTGCCAGCAGTTTCAAACCGGTCTACAATGAGCAGTTCTTC.

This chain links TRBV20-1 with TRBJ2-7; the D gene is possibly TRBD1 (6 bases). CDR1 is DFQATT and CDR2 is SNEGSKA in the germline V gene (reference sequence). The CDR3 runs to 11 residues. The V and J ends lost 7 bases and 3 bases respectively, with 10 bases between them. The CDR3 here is CSVGQNYEQYF. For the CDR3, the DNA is TGCAGTGTTGGACAGAACTACGAGCAGTACTTC.

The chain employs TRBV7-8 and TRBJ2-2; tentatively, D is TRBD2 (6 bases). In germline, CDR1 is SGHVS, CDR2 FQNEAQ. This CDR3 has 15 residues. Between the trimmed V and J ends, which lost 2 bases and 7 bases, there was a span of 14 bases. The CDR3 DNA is TGTGCCAGCAGCTTAATGGAGGGAGAAGACGGGGAGCTGTTTTTT. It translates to CASSLMEGEDGELFF.

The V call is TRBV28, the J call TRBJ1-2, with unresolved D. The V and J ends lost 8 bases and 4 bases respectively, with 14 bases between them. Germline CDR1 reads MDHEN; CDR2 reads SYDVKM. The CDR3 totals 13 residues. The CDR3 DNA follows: TGTGCCAGCCTTTCCGAGGAGAGCTATGGCTACACCTTC. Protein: CASLSEESYGYTF.

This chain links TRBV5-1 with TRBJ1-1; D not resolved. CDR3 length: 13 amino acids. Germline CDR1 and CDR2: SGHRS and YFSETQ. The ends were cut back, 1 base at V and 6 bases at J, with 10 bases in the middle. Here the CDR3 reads CASSLNYESEAFF. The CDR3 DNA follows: TGCGCCAGCAGCTTGAACTACGAGTCTGAAGCTTTCTTT.

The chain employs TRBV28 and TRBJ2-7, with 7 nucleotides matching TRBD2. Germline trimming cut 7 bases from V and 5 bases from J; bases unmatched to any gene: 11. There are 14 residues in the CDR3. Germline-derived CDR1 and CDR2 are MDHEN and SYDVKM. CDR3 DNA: TGTGCCAGCACCCCGGGCGGGAGATTCAACGAGCAGTACTTC. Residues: CASTPGGRFNEQYF.

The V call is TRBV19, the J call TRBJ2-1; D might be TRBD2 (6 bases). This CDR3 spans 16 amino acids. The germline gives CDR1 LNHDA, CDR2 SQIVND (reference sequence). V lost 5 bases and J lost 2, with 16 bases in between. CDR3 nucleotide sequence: TGTGCCAGTAGTGCCACTAGCCCGCCTGCCTACAATGAGCAGTTCTTC. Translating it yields CASSATSPPAYNEQFF.

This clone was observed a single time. The CDR3 sequence: CASRQTSGGNTGELFF. The CDR3 nucleotides read TGTGCCAGCAGGCAGACTAGCGGGGGAAACACCGGGGAGCTGTTTTTT. V is TRBV6-6 and J is TRBJ2-2, with 12 bases identical to TRBD2. Germline loops: CDR1 MNHNY, CDR2 SVGAGI (reference sequence). This CDR3 region has 16 residues. V was pared by 6 bases and J by 2 bases, with 4 bases of the junction left unmatched.

For the CDR3, the DNA is TGTGCCAGCAGCTTAACTTTCGAGAAGGGGCGCAGCCAGCCCCAGCATTTT. Translated, it gives CASSLTFEKGRSQPQHF. The chain combines TRBV7-3 with TRBJ1-5; tentative D call: TRBD1 (5 bases). CDR3 size: 17 residues. The ends were cut back, 0 bases at V and 7 bases at J, with 19 bases in the middle. Germline assignment: CDR1 SGHTA and CDR2 FQGTGA.

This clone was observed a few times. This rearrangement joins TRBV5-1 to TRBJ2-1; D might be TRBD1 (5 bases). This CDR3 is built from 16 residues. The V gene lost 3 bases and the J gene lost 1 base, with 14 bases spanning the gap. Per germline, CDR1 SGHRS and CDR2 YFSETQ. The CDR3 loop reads CASSSFRGHSYNEQFF. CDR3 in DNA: TGCGCCAGCAGCTCGTTTAGGGGCCATTCCTACAATGAGCAGTTCTTC.